This T cell receptor (beta chain) was retrieved from a study of cytomegalovirus exposure and HLA in healthy donors. Study-wide results and limits: Cytomegalovirus status, reportedly, was diagnosed with high specificity and sensitivity by the classifier. Specificity of a few CMV-associated chains for CMV antigens was verified in vitro.

Between the trimmed V and J ends, which lost 6 bases and 0 bases, there was a span of 10 bases. Per the germline V gene, CDR1 is SGHTA and CDR2 is FQGNSA. The CDR3 covers 14 residues. Only in-frame clones appear in the TCRdb table, and some are missing; sequencing was by immunoSEQ multiplex PCR. The sample yields 150,000 or so clones, roughly 86% seen once. As regards this clone: The antigen is undetermined.

This clonotype originated in a young man in good health and CMV-seropositive. The rearrangement links TRBV7-2 to TRBJ2-3, with a weak D call TRBD2 (5 bases). Sequencing used PBMCs. CDR3 amino acids: CASSPGDSTDTQYF. In DNA, the CDR3 is TGTGCCAGCAGTCCCGGGGATAGCACAGATACGCAGTATTTT.